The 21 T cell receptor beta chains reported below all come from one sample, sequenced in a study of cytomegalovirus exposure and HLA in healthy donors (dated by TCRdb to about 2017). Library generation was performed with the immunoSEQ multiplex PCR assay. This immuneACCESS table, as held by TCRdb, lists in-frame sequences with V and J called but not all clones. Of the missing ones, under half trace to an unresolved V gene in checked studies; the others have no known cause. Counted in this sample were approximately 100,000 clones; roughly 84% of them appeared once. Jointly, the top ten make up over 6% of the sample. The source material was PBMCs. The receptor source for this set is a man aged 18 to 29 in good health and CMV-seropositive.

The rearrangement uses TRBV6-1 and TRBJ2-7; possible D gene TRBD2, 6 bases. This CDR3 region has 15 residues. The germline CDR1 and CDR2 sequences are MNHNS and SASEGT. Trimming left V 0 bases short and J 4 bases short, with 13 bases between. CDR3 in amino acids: CASSEAGGGVYEQYF. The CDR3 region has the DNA TGTGCCAGCAGTGAAGCGGGGGGTGGGGTGTACGAGCAGTACTTC.

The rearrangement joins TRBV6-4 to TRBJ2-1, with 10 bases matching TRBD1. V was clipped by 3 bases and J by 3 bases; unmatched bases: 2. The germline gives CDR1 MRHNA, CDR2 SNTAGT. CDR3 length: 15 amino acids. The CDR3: CASSDRTGGYNEQFF. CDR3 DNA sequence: TGTGCCAGCAGTGATCGGACAGGGGGCTACAATGAGCAGTTCTTC.

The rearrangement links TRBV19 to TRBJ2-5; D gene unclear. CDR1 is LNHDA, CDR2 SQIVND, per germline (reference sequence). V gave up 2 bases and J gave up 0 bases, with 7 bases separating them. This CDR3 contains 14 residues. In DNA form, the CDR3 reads TGTGCCAGTAGTATACAGGCAAACCAAGAGACCCAGTACTTC. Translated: CASSIQANQETQYF.

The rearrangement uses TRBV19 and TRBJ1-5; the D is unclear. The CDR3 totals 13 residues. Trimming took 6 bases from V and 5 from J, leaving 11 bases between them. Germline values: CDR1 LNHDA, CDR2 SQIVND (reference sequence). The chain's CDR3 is CASRPDTYQPQHF. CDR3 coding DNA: TGTGCCAGTAGACCCGACACTTATCAGCCCCAGCATTTT.

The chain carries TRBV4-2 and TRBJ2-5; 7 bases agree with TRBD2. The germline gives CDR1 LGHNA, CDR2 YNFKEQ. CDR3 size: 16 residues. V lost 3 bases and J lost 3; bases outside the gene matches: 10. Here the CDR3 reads CASSQAYGGGKETQYF. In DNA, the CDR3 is TGTGCCAGCAGCCAGGCGTATGGGGGGGGAAAAGAGACCCAGTACTTC.

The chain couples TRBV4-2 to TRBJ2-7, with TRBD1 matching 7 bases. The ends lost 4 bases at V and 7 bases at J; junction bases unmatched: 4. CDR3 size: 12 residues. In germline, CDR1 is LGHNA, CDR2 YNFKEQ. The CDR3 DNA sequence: TGTGCCAGCAGCCCACAGGGGCGGGAGCAGTACTTC. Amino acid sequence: CASSPQGREQYF.

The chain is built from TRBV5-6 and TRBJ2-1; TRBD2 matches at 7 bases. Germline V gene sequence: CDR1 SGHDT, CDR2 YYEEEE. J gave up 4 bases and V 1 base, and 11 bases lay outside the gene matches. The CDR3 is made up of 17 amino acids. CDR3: CASSLFLGLGDYNEQFF. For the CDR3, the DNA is TGTGCCAGCAGCTTGTTCCTCGGACTAGGGGATTACAATGAGCAGTTCTTC.

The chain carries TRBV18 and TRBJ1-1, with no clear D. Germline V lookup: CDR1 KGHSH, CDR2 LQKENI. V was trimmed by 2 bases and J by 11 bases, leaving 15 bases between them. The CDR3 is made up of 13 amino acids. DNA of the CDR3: TGTGCCAGCTCACCAGCTCCCTTCGGTTCTGCTTTCTTT. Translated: CASSPAPFGSAFF.

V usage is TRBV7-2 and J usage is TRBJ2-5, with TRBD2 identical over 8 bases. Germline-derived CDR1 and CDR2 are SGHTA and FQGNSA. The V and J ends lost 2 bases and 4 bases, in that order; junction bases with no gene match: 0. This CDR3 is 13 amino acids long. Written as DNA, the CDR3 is TGTGCCAGCAGCTTACTAGCGGGAGAGACCCAGTACTTC. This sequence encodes CASSLLAGETQYF.

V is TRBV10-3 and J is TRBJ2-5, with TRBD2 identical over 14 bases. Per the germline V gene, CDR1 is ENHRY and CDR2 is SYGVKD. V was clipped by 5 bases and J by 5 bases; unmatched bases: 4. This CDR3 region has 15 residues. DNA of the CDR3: TGTGCCATCAGTAGACTAGCGGGAGGGCCCGAGACCCAGTACTTC. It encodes CAISRLAGGPETQYF.

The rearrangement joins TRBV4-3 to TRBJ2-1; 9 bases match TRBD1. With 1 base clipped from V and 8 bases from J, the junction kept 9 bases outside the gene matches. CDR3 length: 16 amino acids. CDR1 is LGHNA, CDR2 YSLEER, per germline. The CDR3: CASSQGTGESFDEQFF. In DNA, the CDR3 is TGCGCCAGCAGCCAAGGGACAGGGGAGAGCTTCGATGAGCAGTTCTTC.

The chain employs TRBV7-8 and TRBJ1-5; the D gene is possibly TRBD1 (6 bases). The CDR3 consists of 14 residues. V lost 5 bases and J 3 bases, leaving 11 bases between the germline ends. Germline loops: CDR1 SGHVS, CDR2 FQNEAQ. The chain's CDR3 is CASSHGQNNQPQHF. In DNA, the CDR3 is TGTGCCAGCAGCCACGGACAGAACAATCAGCCCCAGCATTTT.

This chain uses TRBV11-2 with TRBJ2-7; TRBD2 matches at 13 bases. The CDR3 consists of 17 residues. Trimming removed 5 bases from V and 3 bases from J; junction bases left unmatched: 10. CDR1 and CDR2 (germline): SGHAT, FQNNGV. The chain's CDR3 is CASSPQKGTSGVYEQYF. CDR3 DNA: TGTGCCAGCAGCCCCCAAAAGGGGACTAGCGGGGTCTACGAGCAGTACTTC.

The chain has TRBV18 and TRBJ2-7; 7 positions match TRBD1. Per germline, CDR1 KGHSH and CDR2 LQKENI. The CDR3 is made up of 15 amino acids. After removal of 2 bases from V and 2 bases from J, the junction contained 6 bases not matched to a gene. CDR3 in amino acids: CASSPAEDRTYEQYF. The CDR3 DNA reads TGTGCCAGCTCACCAGCCGAGGACAGGACCTACGAGCAGTACTTC.

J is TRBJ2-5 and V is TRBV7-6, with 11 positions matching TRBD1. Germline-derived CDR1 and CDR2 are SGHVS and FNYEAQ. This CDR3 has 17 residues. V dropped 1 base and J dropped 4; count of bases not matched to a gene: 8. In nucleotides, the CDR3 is TGTGCCAGCAGCTTAGGAATGTCGGGACAGGGGGGAGAGACCCAGTACTTC. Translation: CASSLGMSGQGGETQYF.

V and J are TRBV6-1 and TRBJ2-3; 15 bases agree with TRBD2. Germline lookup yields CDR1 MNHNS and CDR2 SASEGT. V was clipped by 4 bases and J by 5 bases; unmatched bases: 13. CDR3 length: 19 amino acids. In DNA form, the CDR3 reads TGTGCCAGCAGTGGGACTAGCGGGAGGGCCGTTAGTCAGAAAGATACGCAGTATTTT. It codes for CASSGTSGRAVSQKDTQYF.

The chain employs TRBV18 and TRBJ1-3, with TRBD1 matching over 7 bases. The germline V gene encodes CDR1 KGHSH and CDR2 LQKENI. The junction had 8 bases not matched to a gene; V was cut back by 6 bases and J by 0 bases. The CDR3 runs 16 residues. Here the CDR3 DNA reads TGTGCCAGCTCTAACCTGACAGGGAGCTCTGGAAACACCATATATTTT. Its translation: CASSNLTGSSGNTIYF.

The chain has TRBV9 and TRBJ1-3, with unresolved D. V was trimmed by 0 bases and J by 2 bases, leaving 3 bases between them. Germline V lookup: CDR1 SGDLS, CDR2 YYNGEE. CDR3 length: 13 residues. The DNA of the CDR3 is TGTGCCAGCAGCGTAGCTCCTGGAAACACCATATATTTT. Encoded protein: CASSVAPGNTIYF.

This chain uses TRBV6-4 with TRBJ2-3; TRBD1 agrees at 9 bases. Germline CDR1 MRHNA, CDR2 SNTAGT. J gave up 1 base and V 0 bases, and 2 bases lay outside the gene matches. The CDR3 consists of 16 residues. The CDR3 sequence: CASSDSWDRGTDTQYF. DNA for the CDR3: TGTGCCAGCAGTGACTCCTGGGACAGGGGCACAGATACGCAGTATTTT.

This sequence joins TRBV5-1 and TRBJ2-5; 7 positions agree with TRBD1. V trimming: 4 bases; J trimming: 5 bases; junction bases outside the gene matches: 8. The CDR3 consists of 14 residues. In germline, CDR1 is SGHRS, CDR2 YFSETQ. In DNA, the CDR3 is TGCGCCAGCAGCCCGGTGGACAGGACGGAGACCCAGTACTTC. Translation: CASSPVDRTETQYF. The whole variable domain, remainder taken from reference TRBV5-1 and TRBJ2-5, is KAGVTQTPRYLIKTRGQQVTLSCSPISGHRSVSWYQQTPGQGLQFLFEYFSETQRNKGNFPGRFSGRQFSNSRSEMNVSTLELGDSALYLCASSPVDRTETQYFGPGTRLLVL.

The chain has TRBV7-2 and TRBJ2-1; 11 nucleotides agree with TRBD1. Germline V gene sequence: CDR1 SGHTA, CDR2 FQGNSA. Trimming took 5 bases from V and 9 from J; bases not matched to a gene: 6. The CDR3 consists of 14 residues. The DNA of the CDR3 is TGTGCCAGCAGCCCGGGACAGGGGGATGGTGAGCAGTTCTTC. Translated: CASSPGQGDGEQFF.